These 30 T cell receptor beta chains originate from one sample sequenced in a study of shared clonotypes between healthy human individuals. Profiling relied on immunoSEQ multiplex PCR, and the TCRdb table lists in-frame clones only, not all of them. The table shows about 100,000 clones, with around 68% occurring only once. The sequencing input was memory CD8+ T cells sorted from blood. Subset defined: CD45RO+ cells pooled with CCR7-negative TemRA cells. Receptors originate from a woman aged 25 to 45 in good health.

This clone was seen repeatedly, ten times or more. Other DNA sequences in the same sample also yield this CDR3. The chain couples TRBV15 to TRBJ2-6, with 7 bases matching TRBD1. Germline values: CDR1 LNHNV, CDR2 YYDKDF (reference sequence). Losses at the gene ends were 0 bases for V and 3 bases for J; bases not matched to a gene: 2. This CDR3 contains 16 residues. CDR3 region: CATSRERGHGANVLTF. CDR3 nucleotide sequence: TGTGCCACCAGCAGAGAAAGGGGGCATGGGGCCAACGTCCTGACTTTC. Combining the CDR3 with reference TRBV15 and TRBJ2-6 gives the whole variable domain DAMVIQNPRYQVTQFGKPVTLSCSQTLNHNVMYWYQQKSSQAPKLLFHYYDKDFNNEADTPDNFQSRRPNTSFCFLDIRSPGLGDTAMYLCATSRERGHGANVLTFGAGSRLTVL.

The rearrangement joins TRBV7-3 to TRBJ2-5; a possible D gene is TRBD2 (6 bases). V dropped 2 bases and J dropped 2 bases, with 12 bases sitting between them. Germline lookup yields CDR1 SGHTA and CDR2 FQGTGA. CDR3 length: 15 residues. CDR3 sequence: CASSLSGGLQETQYF. The CDR3 DNA reads as TGTGCCAGCAGCTTATCAGGAGGGCTTCAAGAGACCCAGTACTTC.

The V and J genes are TRBV25-1 and TRBJ2-3; TRBD2 matches at 11 bases. Germline-derived CDR1 and CDR2 are MGHDK and SYGVNS. V shed 1 base and J 4 bases; nucleotides not matched to a gene: 7. The CDR3 extends over 17 amino acids. The CDR3 sequence is CASSESVVAGGPDTQYF. The DNA of the CDR3 is TGTGCCAGCAGTGAATCGGTGGTAGCGGGAGGGCCAGATACGCAGTATTTT. Combining the CDR3 with reference TRBV25-1 and TRBJ2-3 gives the whole variable domain EADIYQTPRYLVIGTGKKITLECSQTMGHDKMYWYQQDPGMELHLIHYSYGVNSTEKGDLSSESTVSRIRTEHFPLTLESARPSHTSQYLCASSESVVAGGPDTQYFGPGTRLTVL.

The V and J genes are TRBV4-1 and TRBJ1-2; no clear D. The V gene's germline CDR1 is MGHRA and CDR2 YSYEKL. CDR3 length: 14 amino acids. Between the trimmed V and J ends, which lost 2 bases and 0 bases, there was a span of 7 bases. Here the CDR3 reads CASSQRSTNYGYTF. The CDR3 nucleotides read TGCGCCAGCAGCCAACGGAGCACTAACTATGGCTACACCTTC.

This clone has ten or more counts. This rearrangement joins TRBV7-9 to TRBJ2-7, with a tentative D call TRBD1 (5 bases). V lost 2 bases, J lost 0 bases, and 11 bases lay in between. The germline V gene has CDR1 SEHNR and CDR2 FQNEAQ (reference sequence). This CDR3 is 15 amino acids long. The DNA for the CDR3 is TGTGCCAGCAGCTTATATCAGGGTTCCTCCTACGAGCAGTACTTC. This gives the protein CASSLYQGSSYEQYF.

The CDR3 reads CASGVWGYEQYF. The CDR3 region has the DNA TGTGCCAGTGGGGTGTGGGGTTACGAGCAGTACTTC. This sequence joins TRBV2 and TRBJ2-7; no clear D gene. V was cut by 9 bases and J by 4 bases, with 13 bases left in between. This CDR3 has 12 amino acids. In germline, CDR1 is SNHLY, CDR2 FYNNEI.

This rearrangement joins TRBV9 to TRBJ2-7; 7 bases fit TRBD2. The CDR3 runs 14 residues. In germline, CDR1 is SGDLS, CDR2 YYNGEE. The V and J ends lost 4 bases and 7 bases, in that order; junction bases with no gene match: 11. CDR3 in amino acids: CASSTGTTPGEQYF. DNA of the CDR3: TGTGCCAGCAGCACCGGGACTACCCCAGGAGAGCAGTACTTC.

The rearrangement joins TRBV15 to TRBJ2-1, with D maybe TRBD2 (6 bases). This CDR3 spans 16 amino acids. V was pared by 4 bases and J by 4 bases, with 17 bases between. In germline, CDR1 is LNHNV, CDR2 YYDKDF (reference sequence). The DNA of the CDR3 is TGTGCCACCAGCATCCCCGTGGTAGCGGTATACAATGAGCAGTTCTTC. It is translated as CATSIPVVAVYNEQFF.

V and J are TRBV6-5 and TRBJ2-1; D assignment may be TRBD1 or TRBD2 (6 bases each). The CDR3 has 14 residues. The germline V gene encodes CDR1 MNHEY and CDR2 SVGAGI. The ends were cut back, 7 bases at V and 5 bases at J, with 15 bases in the middle. The CDR3 DNA reads as TGTGCCAGCATGGCAGGGGAGGAACACAATGAGCAGTTCTTC. Translation: CASMAGEEHNEQFF.

The CDR3 DNA reads as TGTGCCAGCACTGGCCCTGCCATAAGTGAGCAGTTCTTC. Its translation is CASTGPAISEQFF. This chain links TRBV2 with TRBJ2-1, with D hard to call. The CDR3 spans 13 residues. CDR1 SNHLY and CDR2 FYNNEI come from the germline V gene. V shed 7 bases and J shed 9 bases, with 16 bases lying between them. The variable domain in full, completed from reference TRBV2 and TRBJ2-1, reads EPEVTQTPSHQVTQMGQEVILRCVPISNHLYFYWYRQILGQKVEFLVSFYNNEISEKSEIFDDQFSVERPDGSNFTLKIRSTKLEDSAMYFCASTGPAISEQFFGPGTRLTVL.

The chain carries TRBV27 and TRBJ2-1; 10 nucleotides match TRBD2. The germline V gene encodes CDR1 MNHEY and CDR2 SMNVEV (reference sequence). CDR3 length: 16 residues. Unmatched junction bases numbered 10, after V lost 4 bases and J lost 7 bases. The DNA for the CDR3 is TGTGCCAGCAGTTGGGGGAGCGGGAGGGCCGGAAATGAGCAGTTCTTC. It specifies CASSWGSGRAGNEQFF.

The J gene is TRBJ2-7, the V gene TRBV6-5; tentatively, D is TRBD2 (6 bases). This CDR3 comprises 15 residues. Trimming left V 5 bases short and J 0 bases short, with 14 bases between. Looked up from germline, CDR1 is MNHEY and CDR2 is SVGAGI. CDR3 DNA sequence: TGTGCCAGCAGTCGTCTTGGAGGGATCTCCTACGAGCAGTACTTC. Encoded protein: CASSRLGGISYEQYF.

The chain uses TRBV28 and TRBJ2-7; 8 bases are shared with TRBD1. Trimming removed 6 bases from V and 1 base from J; junction bases left unmatched: 14. CDR1 is MDHEN, CDR2 SYDVKM, per germline. The CDR3 consists of 17 residues. Written as DNA, the CDR3 is TGTGCCAGCAGAGCCCCTGACAGGGGATCACCTTCCTACGAGCAGTACTTC. It codes for CASRAPDRGSPSYEQYF. Full variable domain (rest looked up from reference TRBV28 and TRBJ2-7): DVKVTQSSRYLVKRTGEKVFLECVQDMDHENMFWYRQDPGLGLRLIYFSYDVKMKEKGDIPEGYSVSREKKERFSLILESASTNQTSMYLCASRAPDRGSPSYEQYFGPGTRLTVT.

This clone appeared a single time. The genes are TRBV6-1 and TRBJ2-7; D is ambiguous. Germline-derived CDR1 and CDR2 are MNHNS and SASEGT. The CDR3 extends over 15 amino acids. Trimming cost V 4 bases and J 3 bases, with 16 bases left between them. The CDR3 region has the DNA TGTGCCAGCAGTGGTTCGCCGGAAAGTGGCTACGAGCAGTACTTC. This encodes CASSGSPESGYEQYF.

This clone was seen just once. A much larger clone is a single base away; this may be a read error. This chain joins TRBV28 and TRBJ1-2; no reliable D call. CDR3 length equals 13 residues. Germline CDR1 is MDHEN and CDR2 is SYDVKM. The ends were cut back, 3 bases at V and 7 bases at J, with 12 bases in the middle. The CDR3 sequence: CASSLSVIRGYTF. The DNA of the CDR3 is TGTGCCAGCAGTTTGAGTGTGATCCGTGGCTACACCTTC.

This rearrangement joins TRBV9 to TRBJ2-1, with 13 bases lining up with TRBD2. The CDR3 covers 16 residues. V shed 3 bases, J shed 4 bases, and the junction held 4 bases outside the gene matches. In germline, CDR1 is SGDLS, CDR2 YYNGEE. The CDR3, as DNA: TGTGCCAGCAGCGGGCGGACTAGCGGGAGATACAATGAGCAGTTCTTC. Translation: CASSGRTSGRYNEQFF.

The chain employs TRBV7-9 and TRBJ2-1; tentative D call: TRBD2 (6 bases). Trimming cost V 9 bases and J 6 bases, with 21 bases left between them. The CDR3 consists of 15 residues. The germline gives CDR1 SEHNR, CDR2 FQNEAQ (reference sequence). The CDR3 reads CASSGRGGKVNEQFF. CDR3 DNA sequence: TGTGCCAGTTCTGGGCGAGGCGGGAAAGTCAATGAGCAGTTCTTC.

V is TRBV27 and J is TRBJ2-7; D may correspond to TRBD1 or TRBD2 (6 bases each). Germline CDR1 and CDR2: MNHEY and SMNVEV (reference sequence). The CDR3 is made up of 14 amino acids. The V end was cut by 9 bases, the J end by 1 base, with 16 bases between. The CDR3 DNA is TGTGCCAGTAGTGAAACAGGGACTTCCTACGAGCAGTACTTC. Translating it yields CASSETGTSYEQYF.

The chain is built from TRBV29-1 and TRBJ1-4, with 7 bases fitting TRBD1. After removal of 7 bases from V and 11 bases from J, the junction contained 10 bases not matched to a gene. CDR3 length: 12 residues. Germline values: CDR1 SQVTM, CDR2 ANQGSEA. Written as DNA, the CDR3 is TGCAGCGCCGGGGACAGCCCGGTGAAACTGTTTTTT. Protein sequence: CSAGDSPVKLFF. The variable domain in full, completed from reference TRBV29-1 and TRBJ1-4, reads SAVISQKPSRDICQRGTSLTIQCQVDSQVTMMFWYRQQPGQSLTLIATANQGSEATYESGFVIDKFPISRPNLTFSTLTVSNMSPEDSSIYLCSAGDSPVKLFFGSGTQLSVL.

V and J are TRBV5-1 and TRBJ2-6; TRBD1 matches at 9 bases. J was trimmed by 3 bases and V by 5 bases; bases with no gene match: 9. CDR1 and CDR2 from the germline V gene are SGHRS and YFSETQ. The CDR3 extends over 17 amino acids. Written as DNA, the CDR3 is TGCGCCAGCAGTCGACAGGGGGTTACTGGTGGGGCCAACGTCCTGACTTTC. Translation: CASSRQGVTGGANVLTF.

The rearrangement uses TRBV4-2 and TRBJ2-2; D uncertain. Per germline, CDR1 LGHNA and CDR2 YNFKEQ. V was shortened by 0 bases and J by 5 bases, with 16 bases between the two germline ends. There are 17 residues in the CDR3. The CDR3 DNA reads TGTGCCAGCAGCCAAGAGGCGGCTTACGTGAATACCGGGGAGCTGTTTTTT. This translates into CASSQEAAYVNTGELFF.

The CDR3 loop reads CASSDGLVTDTQYF. The CDR3 coding sequence is TGTGCCAGCAGTGACGGGCTTGTTACAGATACGCAGTATTTT. This chain uses TRBV6-4 with TRBJ2-3; unclear D gene. Trimming shortened V by 2 bases and J by 3 bases, and 9 bases separated the two germline ends. Germline values: CDR1 MRHNA, CDR2 SNTAGT. The CDR3 totals 14 residues.

The chain is built from TRBV28 and TRBJ1-2; D perhaps matches TRBD1 (5 bases). The CDR3 loop spans 13 amino acids. V was clipped by 4 bases and J by 6 bases, with 12 bases between them. Germline V lookup: CDR1 MDHEN, CDR2 SYDVKM. DNA of the CDR3: TGTGCCAGCAGTTCTCCAGGGAGGGATGGCTACACCTTC. As protein: CASSSPGRDGYTF.

The CDR3 here is CSFNRQSHTEAFF. Written as DNA, the CDR3 is TGCAGCTTTAACCGACAGTCCCACACTGAAGCTTTCTTT. The rearrangement uses TRBV29-1 and TRBJ1-1; tentatively, D is TRBD1 (5 bases). The V end was cut by 8 bases, the J end by 3 bases, with 16 bases between. Per the germline V gene, CDR1 is SQVTM and CDR2 is ANQGSEA. This CDR3 is built from 13 residues. The full variable domain, with the rest looked up from reference TRBV29-1 and TRBJ1-1, is SAVISQKPSRDICQRGTSLTIQCQVDSQVTMMFWYRQQPGQSLTLIATANQGSEATYESGFVIDKFPISRPNLTFSTLTVSNMSPEDSSIYLCSFNRQSHTEAFFGQGTRLTVV.

The rearrangement links TRBV28 to TRBJ2-7, with unresolved D. Germline assignment: CDR1 MDHEN and CDR2 SYDVKM. CDR3 length: 15 amino acids. Trimming stripped 1 base from V and 2 bases from J, with 12 bases between. The DNA for the CDR3 is TGTGCCAGCAGTTTATATAGTAGGGTACCCTACGAGCAGTACTTC. Translated, it gives CASSLYSRVPYEQYF. The variable domain in full, with the rest retrieved from reference TRBV28 and TRBJ2-7, is DVKVTQSSRYLVKRTGEKVFLECVQDMDHENMFWYRQDPGLGLRLIYFSYDVKMKEKGDIPEGYSVSREKKERFSLILESASTNQTSMYLCASSLYSRVPYEQYFGPGTRLTVT.

This chain connects TRBV11-1 to TRBJ2-5; D unclear. The CDR3 length is 15 residues. Germline V CDR1 and CDR2: SGHAT, FQDESV (reference sequence). The V and J ends lost 1 base and 4 bases respectively, with 13 bases between them. CDR3 residues: CASSLGSLVAETQYF. CDR3 DNA sequence: TGTGCCAGCAGCTTAGGTAGTCTAGTGGCAGAGACCCAGTACTTC.

This clone showed up many times. The genes are TRBV14 and TRBJ1-1, with no clear D. V lost 0 bases to trimming and J lost 2 bases, with 10 bases between them. The CDR3 sequence is 15 residues long. Per germline, CDR1 SGHDN and CDR2 FVKESK. The CDR3 nucleotides read TGTGCCAGCAGCCAAGACGATGGGATTAACACTGAAGCTTTCTTT. It yields the protein CASSQDDGINTEAFF.

The chain joins TRBV5-8 to TRBJ2-7; D may be TRBD1 or TRBD2 (6 bases each). V lost 1 base and J lost 2, with 10 bases in between. This CDR3 is built from 14 residues. Germline V gene sequence: CDR1 SGHTS, CDR2 YDEGEE. CDR3 coding DNA: TGTGCCAGCAGCTTGAGGGGGGCGGCCTACGAGCAGTACTTC. Translation: CASSLRGAAYEQYF.

V gene TRBV2 combines with J gene TRBJ2-2; 11 bases agree with TRBD1. V dropped 6 bases and J dropped 4; count of bases not matched to a gene: 4. CDR1 is SNHLY and CDR2 is FYNNEI in the germline V gene. This CDR3 is 15 amino acids long. CDR3 nucleotides: TGTGCCAGCAGAGAGGGGACAGGGGGCACCGGGGAGCTGTTTTTT. This encodes CASREGTGGTGELFF.

V usage is TRBV5-6 and J usage is TRBJ2-7; TRBD2 is a possible D gene (6 bases). There are 13 residues in the CDR3. Germline-derived CDR1 and CDR2 are SGHDT and YYEEEE. Trimming left V 5 bases short and J 4 bases short, with 13 bases between. The CDR3 sequence: CASSLGGTYEQYF. DNA of the CDR3: TGTGCCAGCAGTCTTGGGGGGACGTACGAGCAGTACTTC.